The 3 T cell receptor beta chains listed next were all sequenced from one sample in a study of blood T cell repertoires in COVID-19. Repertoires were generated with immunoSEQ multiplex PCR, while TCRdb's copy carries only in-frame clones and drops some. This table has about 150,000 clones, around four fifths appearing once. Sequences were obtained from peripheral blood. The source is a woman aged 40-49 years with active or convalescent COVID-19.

CDR3 residues: CASSSGLVGGTIYF. The CDR3 nucleotides read TGTGCCAGCAGCTCGGGACTTGTGGGTGGCACCATATATTTT. The rearrangement uses TRBV5-6 and TRBJ1-3, with D possibly being TRBD1 (5 bases). The CDR3 length is 14 residues. CDR1 is SGHDT and CDR2 is YYEEEE in the germline V gene. Trimming stripped 3 bases from V and 9 bases from J, with 16 bases between.

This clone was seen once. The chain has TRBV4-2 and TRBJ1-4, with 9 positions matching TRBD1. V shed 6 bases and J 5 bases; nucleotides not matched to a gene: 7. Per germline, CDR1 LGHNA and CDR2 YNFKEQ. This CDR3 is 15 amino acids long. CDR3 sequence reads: CASRSVGTGNEKLFF. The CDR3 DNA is TGTGCCAGCAGGAGTGTAGGGACAGGGAATGAAAAACTGTTTTTT.

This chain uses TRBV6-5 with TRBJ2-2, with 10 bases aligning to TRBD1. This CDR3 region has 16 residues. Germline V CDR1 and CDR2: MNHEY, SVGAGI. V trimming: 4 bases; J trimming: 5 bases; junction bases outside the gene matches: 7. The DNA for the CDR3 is TGTGCCAGCAGTTCGACAGGGGGCTGGGGGACCGGGGAGCTGTTTTTT. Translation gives CASSSTGGWGTGELFF.